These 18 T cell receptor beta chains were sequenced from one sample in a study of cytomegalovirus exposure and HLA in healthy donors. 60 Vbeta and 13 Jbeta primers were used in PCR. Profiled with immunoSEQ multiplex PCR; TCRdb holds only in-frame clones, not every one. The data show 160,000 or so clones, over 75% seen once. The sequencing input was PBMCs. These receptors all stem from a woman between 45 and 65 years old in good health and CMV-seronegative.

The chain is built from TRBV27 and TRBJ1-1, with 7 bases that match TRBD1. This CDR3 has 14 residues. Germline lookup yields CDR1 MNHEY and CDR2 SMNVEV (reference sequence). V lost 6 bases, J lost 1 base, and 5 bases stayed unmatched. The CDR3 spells CASRNTGANTEAFF. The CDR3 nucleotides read TGTGCCAGCAGGAATACAGGGGCGAACACTGAAGCTTTCTTT.

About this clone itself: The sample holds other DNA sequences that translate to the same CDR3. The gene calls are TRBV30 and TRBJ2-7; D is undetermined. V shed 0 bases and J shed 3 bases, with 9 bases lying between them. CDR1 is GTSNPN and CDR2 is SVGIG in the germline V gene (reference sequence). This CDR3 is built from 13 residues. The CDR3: CAWSVLAGYEQYF. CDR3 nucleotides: TGTGCCTGGAGTGTACTCGCCGGCTACGAGCAGTACTTC.

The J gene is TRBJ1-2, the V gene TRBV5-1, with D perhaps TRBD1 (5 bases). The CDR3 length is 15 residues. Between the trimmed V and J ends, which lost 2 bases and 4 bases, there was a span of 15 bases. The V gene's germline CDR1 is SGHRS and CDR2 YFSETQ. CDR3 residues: CASSLSGTISYGYTF. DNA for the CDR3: TGCGCCAGCAGCTTATCCGGGACTATCAGCTATGGCTACACCTTC.

The CDR3 DNA follows: TGTGCCAGCAGCATATACACCGGGACAGGGGTATACGAGCAGTACTTC. The encoded protein is CASSIYTGTGVYEQYF. The chain is built from TRBV7-9 and TRBJ2-7; 10 bases align to TRBD1. J was trimmed by 4 bases and V by 5 bases; bases with no gene match: 11. Germline V gene data show CDR1 as SEHNR and CDR2 as FQNEAQ (reference sequence). The length of the CDR3 is 16 residues. The full variable domain, with the rest looked up from reference TRBV7-9 and TRBJ2-7, is DTGVSQNPRHKITKRGQNVTFRCDPISEHNRLYWYRQTLGQGPEFLTYFQNEAQLEKSRLLSDRFSAERPKGSFSTLEIQRTEQGDSAMYLCASSIYTGTGVYEQYFGPGTRLTVT.

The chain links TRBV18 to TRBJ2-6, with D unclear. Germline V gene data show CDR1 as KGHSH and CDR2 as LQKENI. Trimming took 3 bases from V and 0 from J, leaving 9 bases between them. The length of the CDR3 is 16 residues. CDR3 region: CASSPSVNSGANVLTF. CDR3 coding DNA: TGTGCCAGCTCACCGAGTGTAAACTCTGGGGCCAACGTCCTGACTTTC. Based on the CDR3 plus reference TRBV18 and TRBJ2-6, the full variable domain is NAGVMQNPRHLVRRRGQEARLRCSPMKGHSHVYWYRQLPEEGLKFMVYLQKENIIDESGMPKERFSAEFPKEGPSILRIQQVVRGDSAAYFCASSPSVNSGANVLTFGAGSRLTVL.

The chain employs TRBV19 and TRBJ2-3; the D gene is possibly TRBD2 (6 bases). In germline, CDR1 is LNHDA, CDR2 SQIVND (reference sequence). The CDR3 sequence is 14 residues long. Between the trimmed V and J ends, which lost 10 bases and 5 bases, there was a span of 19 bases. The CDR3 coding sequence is TGTGCCATCGGAGGCGGGCCGCGGGAAGATACGCAGTATTTT. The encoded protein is CAIGGGPREDTQYF.

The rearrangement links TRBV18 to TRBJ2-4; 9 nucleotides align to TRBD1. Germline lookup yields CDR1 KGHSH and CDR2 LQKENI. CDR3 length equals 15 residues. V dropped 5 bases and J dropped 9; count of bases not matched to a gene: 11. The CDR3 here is CASSELGTGFGIQYF. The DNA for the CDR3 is TGTGCCAGCTCAGAACTTGGGACAGGGTTTGGCATTCAGTACTTC.

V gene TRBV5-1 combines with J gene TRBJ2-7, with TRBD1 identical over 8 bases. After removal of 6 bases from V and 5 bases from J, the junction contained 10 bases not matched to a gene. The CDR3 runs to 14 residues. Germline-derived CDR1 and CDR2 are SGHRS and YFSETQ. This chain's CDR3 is CASNAGQDPHEQYF. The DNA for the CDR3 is TGCGCCAGCAACGCGGGACAGGATCCCCACGAGCAGTACTTC.

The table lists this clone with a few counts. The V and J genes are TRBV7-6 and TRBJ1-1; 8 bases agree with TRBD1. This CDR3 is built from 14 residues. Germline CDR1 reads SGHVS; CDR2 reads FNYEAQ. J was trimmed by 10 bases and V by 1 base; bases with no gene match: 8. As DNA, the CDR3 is TGTGCCAGCAGCTTAGAAGTGACAGGGGTGGGAGCTTTCTTT. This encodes CASSLEVTGVGAFF.

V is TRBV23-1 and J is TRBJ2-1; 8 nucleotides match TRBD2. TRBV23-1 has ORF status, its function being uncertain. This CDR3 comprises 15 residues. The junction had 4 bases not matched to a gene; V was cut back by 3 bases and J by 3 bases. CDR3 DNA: TGCGCCAGCAGTCAGTCTAGCGGGCTCTACAATGAGCAGTTCTTC. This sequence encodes CASSQSSGLYNEQFF.

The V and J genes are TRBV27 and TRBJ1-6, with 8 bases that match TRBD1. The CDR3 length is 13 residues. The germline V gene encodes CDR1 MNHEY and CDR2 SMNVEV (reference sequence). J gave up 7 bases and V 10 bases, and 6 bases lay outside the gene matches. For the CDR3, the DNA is TGTGCCACCCCGGGACAGGCAAATTCACCCCTCCACTTT. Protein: CATPGQANSPLHF.

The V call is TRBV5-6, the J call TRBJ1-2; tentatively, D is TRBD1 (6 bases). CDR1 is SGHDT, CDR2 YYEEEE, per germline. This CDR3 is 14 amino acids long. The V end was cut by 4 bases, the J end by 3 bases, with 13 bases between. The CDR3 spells CASSGTLNHYGYTF. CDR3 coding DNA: TGTGCCAGCAGCGGGACACTGAACCACTATGGCTACACCTTC.

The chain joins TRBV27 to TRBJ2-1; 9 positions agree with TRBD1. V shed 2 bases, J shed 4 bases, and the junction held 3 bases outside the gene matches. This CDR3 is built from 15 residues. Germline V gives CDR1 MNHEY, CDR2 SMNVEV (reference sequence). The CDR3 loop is CASSLGTGKYNEQFF. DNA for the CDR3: TGTGCCAGCAGTTTAGGGACAGGGAAGTACAATGAGCAGTTCTTC.

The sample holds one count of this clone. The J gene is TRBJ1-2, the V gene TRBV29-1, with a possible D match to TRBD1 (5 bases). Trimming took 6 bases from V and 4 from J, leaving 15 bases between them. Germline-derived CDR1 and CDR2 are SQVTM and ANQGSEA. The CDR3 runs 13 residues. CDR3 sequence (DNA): TGCAGCGTGGGGGGGGGAGAAGGCTATGGCTACACCTTC. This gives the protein CSVGGGEGYGYTF.

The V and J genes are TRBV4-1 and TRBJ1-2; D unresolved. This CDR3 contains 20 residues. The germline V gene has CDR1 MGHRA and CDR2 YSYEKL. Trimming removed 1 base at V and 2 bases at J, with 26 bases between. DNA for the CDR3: TGCGCCAGCAGCCAAGGACTACTTAGAGGCGGCACCACCGTGAACTATGGCTACACCTTC. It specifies CASSQGLLRGGTTVNYGYTF.

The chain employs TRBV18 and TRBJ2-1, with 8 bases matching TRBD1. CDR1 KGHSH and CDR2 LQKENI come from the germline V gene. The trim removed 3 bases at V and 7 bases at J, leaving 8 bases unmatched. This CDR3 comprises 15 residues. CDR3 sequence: CASSPGQGYWNEQFF. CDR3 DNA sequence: TGTGCCAGCTCACCCGGACAGGGTTATTGGAATGAGCAGTTCTTC.

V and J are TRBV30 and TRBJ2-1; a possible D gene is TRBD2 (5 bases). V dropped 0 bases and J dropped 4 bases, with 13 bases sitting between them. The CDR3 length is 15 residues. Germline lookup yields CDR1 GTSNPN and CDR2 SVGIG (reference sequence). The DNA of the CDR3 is TGTGCCTGGAGTGTACTAGAGCCCAGGTACAATGAGCAGTTCTTC. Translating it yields CAWSVLEPRYNEQFF.

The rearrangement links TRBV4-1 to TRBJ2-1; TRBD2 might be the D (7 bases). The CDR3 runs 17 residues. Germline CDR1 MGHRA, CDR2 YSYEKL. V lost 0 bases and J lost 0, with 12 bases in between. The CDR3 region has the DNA TGCGCCAGCAGCCAAGATCCGGGGGGCGGCTCCTACAATGAGCAGTTCTTC. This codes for CASSQDPGGGSYNEQFF.